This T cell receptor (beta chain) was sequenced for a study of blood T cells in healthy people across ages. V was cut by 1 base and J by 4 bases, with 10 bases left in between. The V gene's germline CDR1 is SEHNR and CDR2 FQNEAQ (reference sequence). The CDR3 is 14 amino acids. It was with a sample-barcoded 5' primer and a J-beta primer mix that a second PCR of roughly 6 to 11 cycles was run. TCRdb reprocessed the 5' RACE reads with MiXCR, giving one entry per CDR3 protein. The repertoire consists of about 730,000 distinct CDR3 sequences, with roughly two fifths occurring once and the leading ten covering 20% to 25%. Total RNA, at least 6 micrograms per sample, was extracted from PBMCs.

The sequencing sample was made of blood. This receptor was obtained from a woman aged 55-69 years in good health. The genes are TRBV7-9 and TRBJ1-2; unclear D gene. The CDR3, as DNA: TGTGCCAGCAGCTTAGACGGGAACATCTATGGCTACACCTTC. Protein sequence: CASSLDGNIYGYTF.